A selection of T cell receptor beta chains follows, all from one sample in a study of cytomegalovirus exposure and HLA in healthy donors. Data came from immunoSEQ multiplex PCR; TCRdb stores just in-frame clones and leaves some out. The sample includes tens of thousands of clones. Sequenced material: PBMCs. These TCRs come from a woman in her thirties in good health and CMV-seronegative. CDR3s include the opening cysteine and the closing phenylalanine or tryptophan. The order of the fields is D gene, V gene, J gene, CDR3 protein, CDR3 DNA. D genes are given only for firm matches.

D: -; V: TRBV19; J: TRBJ2-6; CDR3: CASSTRQPAGANVLTF; DNA: TGTGCCAGTAGTACGAGGCAGCCAGCTGGGGCCAACGTCCTGACTTTC
D: TRBD1; V: TRBV30; J: TRBJ2-2; CDR3: CASRFRDRGTGELFF; DNA: TGTGCCTCAAGATTTCGGGACAGGGGAACCGGGGAGCTGTTTTTT
D: TRBD1; V: TRBV7-9; J: TRBJ2-3; CDR3: CASSLMTGPTDTQYF; DNA: TGTGCCAGCAGCTTAATGACAGGGCCCACAGATACGCAGTATTTT
D: -; V: TRBV7-2; J: TRBJ2-7; CDR3: CASSGHRGTAYEQYF; DNA: TGTGCCAGCAGCGGACATAGGGGGACGGCCTACGAGCAGTACTTC
D: TRBD1; V: TRBV18; J: TRBJ1-2; CDR3: CASSPTGANYGYTF; DNA: TGTGCCAGCTCACCAACAGGGGCTAACTATGGCTACACCTTC
D: -; V: TRBV30; J: TRBJ1-1; CDR3: CAWSRTGFTEAFF; DNA: TGTGCCTGGAGTCGTACAGGGTTCACTGAAGCTTTCTTT
D: TRBD1; V: TRBV5-6; J: TRBJ2-7; CDR3: CASSLNRGPEQYF; DNA: TGTGCCAGCAGCTTAAACAGGGGGCCCGAGCAGTACTTC
D: -; V: TRBV10-3; J: TRBJ1-1; CDR3: CAISDDTGWAFF; DNA: TGTGCCATCAGTGACGATACAGGGTGGGCTTTCTTT
D: -; V: TRBV5-1; J: TRBJ1-1; CDR3: CASSSGVQAFF; DNA: TGCGCCAGCAGTTCGGGGGTTCAAGCTTTCTTT
D: -; V: TRBV7-6; J: TRBJ1-1; CDR3: CASSRTRNTEAFF; DNA: TGTGCCAGCAGCCGGACAAGGAACACTGAAGCTTTCTTT
D: -; V: TRBV11-2; J: TRBJ2-5; CDR3: CASSDGLLRENQYF; DNA: TGTGCCAGCAGCGATGGACTTCTCCGAGAGAACCAGTACTTC
D: TRBD1; V: TRBV18; J: TRBJ1-2; CDR3: CASSSDLPGQGATNYGYTF; DNA: TGTGCCAGTTCTTCCGATCTACCGGGACAGGGGGCTACTAACTATGGCTACACCTTC
D: TRBD1; V: TRBV7-2; J: TRBJ1-2; CDR3: CASSLSLGTAASGYTF; DNA: TGTGCCAGCAGCTTAAGCCTAGGGACAGCAGCATCTGGCTACACCTTC
D: -; V: TRBV6-6; J: TRBJ1-2; CDR3: CASSYSSLGYTF; DNA: TGTGCCAGCAGTTACTCCTCGCTAGGCTACACCTTC
D: -; V: TRBV28; J: TRBJ1-3; CDR3: CASSLQSSGNTIYF; DNA: TGTGCCAGCAGTCTACAGAGCTCTGGAAACACCATATATTTT
D: TRBD2; V: TRBV11-2; J: TRBJ2-7; CDR3: CASSLVSGSYEQYF; DNA: TGTGCCAGCAGCTTAGTGAGCGGGAGTTACGAGCAGTACTTC
D: -; V: TRBV27; J: TRBJ1-1; CDR3: CASSLSGTVGAEAFF; DNA: TGTGCCAGCAGTTTATCCGGGACTGTGGGGGCTGAAGCTTTCTTT
D: -; V: TRBV19; J: TRBJ1-1; CDR3: CASSIRGEDTEAFF; DNA: TGTGCCAGTAGTATACGGGGGGAAGACACTGAAGCTTTCTTT
D: -; V: TRBV6-1; J: TRBJ1-4; CDR3: CASSEDLERAKLFF; DNA: TGTGCCAGCAGTGAAGATTTGGAGCGGGCAAAACTGTTTTTT
D: -; V: TRBV4-1; J: TRBJ1-6; CDR3: CASSRGDNSPLHF; DNA: TGCGCCAGCAGCCGGGGAGATAATTCACCCCTCCACTTT
D: -; V: TRBV7-9; J: TRBJ2-5; CDR3: CASTSAGYGETQYF; DNA: TGTGCCAGCACCTCCGCGGGGTACGGAGAGACCCAGTACTTC
D: -; V: TRBV7-2; J: TRBJ2-7; CDR3: CASSLQGTYEQYF; DNA: TGTGCCAGCAGCTTACAGGGAACCTACGAGCAGTACTTC
D: TRBD2; V: TRBV5-8; J: TRBJ2-2; CDR3: CASSATSGMNTGELFF; DNA: TGTGCCAGCAGCGCCACTAGCGGGATGAACACCGGGGAGCTGTTTTTT
D: -; V: TRBV4-1; J: TRBJ1-5; CDR3: CASSQEEGGPNQPQHF; DNA: TGCGCCAGCAGCCAAGAGGAAGGAGGACCCAATCAGCCCCAGCATTTT
D: TRBD2; V: TRBV7-6; J: TRBJ2-2; CDR3: CASSLSGGDTGELFF; DNA: TGTGCCAGCAGTTTGAGCGGGGGAGACACCGGGGAGCTGTTTTTT
D: TRBD1; V: TRBV30; J: TRBJ2-3; CDR3: CAWSTPTGANTDTQYF; DNA: TGTGCCTGGAGTACCCCGACAGGGGCGAACACAGATACGCAGTATTTT
D: -; V: TRBV28; J: TRBJ2-3; CDR3: CASSLAGVPRGTDTQYF; DNA: TGTGCCAGCAGTTTAGCGGGCGTGCCGCGGGGCACAGATACGCAGTATTTT
D: TRBD1; V: TRBV29-1; J: TRBJ1-1; CDR3: CSATGQVNTEAFF; DNA: TGCAGCGCTACCGGACAGGTTAACACTGAAGCTTTCTTT
D: -; V: TRBV27; J: TRBJ1-1; CDR3: CASKGRDVTEAFF; DNA: TGTGCCAGCAAAGGGAGGGATGTCACTGAAGCTTTCTTT
D: -; V: TRBV30; J: TRBJ1-1; CDR3: CAWNGGPEAFF; DNA: TGTGCCTGGAACGGGGGGCCTGAAGCTTTCTTT
D: TRBD1; V: TRBV28; J: TRBJ1-1; CDR3: CASTVRDRVRPFF; DNA: TGTGCCAGCACTGTCCGGGACAGGGTGAGACCTTTCTTT
D: TRBD1; V: TRBV25-1; J: TRBJ2-1; CDR3: CASPGQGVGNEQFF; DNA: TGTGCCAGCCCGGGACAGGGGGTAGGCAATGAGCAGTTCTTC
D: TRBD2; V: TRBV30; J: TRBJ2-7; CDR3: CAWSPGGEQYF; DNA: TGTGCCTGGTCACCGGGGGGCGAGCAGTACTTC
D: -; V: TRBV6-5; J: TRBJ1-1; CDR3: CASSLYKGQNTEAFF; DNA: TGTGCCAGCAGTCTGTATAAAGGACAGAACACTGAAGCTTTCTTT
D: TRBD1; V: TRBV30; J: TRBJ1-2; CDR3: CAGGQGYYGYTF; DNA: TGTGCCGGAGGACAGGGCTACTATGGCTACACCTTC
D: -; V: TRBV9; J: TRBJ1-3; CDR3: CASSVGPGSGNTIYF; DNA: TGTGCCAGCAGCGTAGGCCCGGGCTCTGGAAACACCATATATTTT
D: TRBD1; V: TRBV12-5; J: TRBJ2-5; CDR3: CASGLGQGWAQETQYF; DNA: TGTGCTAGTGGTCTCGGACAGGGATGGGCGCAAGAGACCCAGTACTTC
D: TRBD1; V: TRBV6-5; J: TRBJ1-2; CDR3: CASSYSRDRNYGYTF; DNA: TGTGCCAGCAGTTACTCGAGGGACAGGAACTATGGCTACACCTTC